This T cell receptor (beta chain) was sequenced during a study of glioma-infiltrating T cells. This clonotype was seen a single time. Its antigen is as yet unknown. V lost 7 bases to trimming and J lost 2 bases, with 15 bases between them. The CDR3 contains 15 residues. From germline, CDR1 is MDHEN and CDR2 SYDVKM. Regarding the study as a whole: Non-neoplastic patients had below-expected tissue-blood divergence, while all gliomas exceeded expectation. Only very few CDR3 sequences appeared in both tissue and blood.

The iRepertoire nested amplicon-rescue multiplex PCR amplified TCR alpha and beta CDR3s from RNA. Input was roughly 95-450 ng of tissue mRNA or PBMC total RNA. Each CDR3 protein is one row after TCRdb ran MiXCR on the multiplex PCR reads. The table includes about 180,000 distinct CDR3 sequences, around 40% detected once. Specimen: glioma tissue, nonneoplastic brain tissue, or PBMCs (not recorded which). This receptor was identified in a human donor with low-grade glioma or glioblastoma, undergoing nonglioma brain surgery, or in good health (not recorded which). V usage is TRBV28 and J usage is TRBJ2-1; D is ambiguous. The DNA of the CDR3 is TGTGCCAGCATCTTAGGTTGCTACACCTACAATGAGCAGTTCTTC. Residues: CASILGCYTYNEQFF.